One TCR beta chain is described in this entry. Its antigen is currently unknown. This sample is drawn from a study of cytomegalovirus exposure and HLA in healthy donors. Study observations and caveats: Whilst most TCR sequences proved rare, a subset of public TCRs occurred across many donors. Presence/absence analysis assumed near-uniform sequencing depth across donors.

13 Jbeta primers and 60 Vbeta primers were used for the PCR. Assay used: immunoSEQ multiplex PCR; TCRdb lists only in-frame clones, some missing. The table records 30,000 to 40,000 clones, 84% of them present only once. The CDR3 sequence is 14 residues long. Germline V gene lookup returns CDR1 SEHNR and CDR2 FQNEAQ (reference sequence). This TCR came from a woman under 30 in good health and CMV-seronegative. The V gene is TRBV7-9, the J gene TRBJ2-3, with TRBD2 identical over 13 bases. The sample comprised PBMCs. CDR3 sequence (DNA): TGTTCCTTCACTAGCGGGGGGGCCGCAGATACGCAGTATTTT. Protein: CSFTSGGAADTQYF.